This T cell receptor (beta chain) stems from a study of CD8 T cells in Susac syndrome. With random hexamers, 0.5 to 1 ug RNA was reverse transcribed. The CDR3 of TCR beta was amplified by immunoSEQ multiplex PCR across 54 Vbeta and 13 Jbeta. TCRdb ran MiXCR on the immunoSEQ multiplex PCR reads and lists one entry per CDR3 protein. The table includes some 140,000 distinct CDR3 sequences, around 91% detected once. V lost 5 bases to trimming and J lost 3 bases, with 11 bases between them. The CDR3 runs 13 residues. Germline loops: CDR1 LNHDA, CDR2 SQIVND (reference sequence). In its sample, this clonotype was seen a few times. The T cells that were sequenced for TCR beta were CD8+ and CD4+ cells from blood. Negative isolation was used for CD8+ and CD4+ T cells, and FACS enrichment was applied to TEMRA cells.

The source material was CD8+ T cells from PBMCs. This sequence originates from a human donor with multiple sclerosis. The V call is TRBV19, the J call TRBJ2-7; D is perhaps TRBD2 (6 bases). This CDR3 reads CASSLAGIYEQYF. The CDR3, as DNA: TGTGCCAGTAGTCTGGCGGGGATCTACGAGCAGTACTTC.